This T cell receptor beta chain appears in the sequencing data of a study of graft-versus-host responses after intestinal transplantation. Turning to the study itself: Transplants given to recipients were multivisceral, liver-intestinal, or isolated intestinal.

Whole-study results and caveats: Peak circulating GvH clone levels tracked with early post-transplant HvG declines. Recipient marrow held GvH clones, some first seen in ileum or blood.

Comments on this clone: What it recognizes is unknown.

Sequencing was performed with immunoSEQ multiplex PCR; in TCRdb, only in-frame clones are kept and a portion is missing. The table has tens of thousands of clones, around 89% seen once. The CDR3 has 15 amino acids. Trimming cost V 4 bases and J 2 bases, with 13 bases left between them. The germline gives CDR1 SGHAT, CDR2 FQDESV (reference sequence). This rearrangement joins TRBV11-1 to TRBJ2-3; weak D call: TRBD1 (7 bases). The sequencing here drew on unstimulated CD8+ T cells sorted from spleen or lymph node cells, taken before intestinal transplant. The clonotype comes from a human donor who received an intestinal transplant. For the CDR3, the DNA is TGTGCCAGCAGCTCAGGGGGGTCTTACACAGATACGCAGTATTTT. It codes for CASSSGGSYTDTQYF.